These 28 T cell receptor beta chains originate from one sample sequenced in a study of blood T cell repertoires in COVID-19. The table came from immunoSEQ multiplex PCR; TCRdb's copy has only in-frame clones and leaves some out. The sample lists 30,000 to 45,000 clones; roughly 90% were seen once. The sequenced sample was peripheral blood. These receptors originate from a human donor in a cohort sampled during active COVID-19.

The V and J genes are TRBV4-3 and TRBJ2-7; TRBD2 aligns across 10 bases. Germline V gives CDR1 LGHNA, CDR2 YSLEER. Trimming cost V 4 bases and J 5 bases; bases outside gene matches: 8. The CDR3 is 15 residues long. CDR3 residues: CASSRFLAGDHEQYF. CDR3 sequence (DNA): TGCGCCAGCAGCCGCTTTCTAGCGGGAGATCACGAGCAGTACTTC.

The rearrangement links TRBV2 to TRBJ1-1; D not resolved. Germline-derived CDR1 and CDR2 are SNHLY and FYNNEI. Between the trimmed V and J ends, which lost 4 bases and 0 bases, there was a span of 6 bases. This CDR3 contains 13 residues. As DNA, the CDR3 is TGTGCCAGCAGTGGTCAGATGAACACTGAAGCTTTCTTT. Translating it yields CASSGQMNTEAFF.

V gene TRBV11-3 combines with J gene TRBJ2-7, with a weak D call TRBD1 (6 bases). The V end lost 1 base, the J end lost 2 bases, and 15 bases lay between the germline ends. From germline, CDR1 is SGHNT and CDR2 YENEEA. The length of the CDR3 is 16 residues. CDR3 region: CASSLGGAQGTYEQYF. CDR3 sequence (DNA): TGTGCCAGCAGCTTAGGAGGGGCTCAGGGGACCTACGAGCAGTACTTC. Supplemented by reference TRBV11-3 and TRBJ2-7, the full variable domain reads EAGVVQSPRYKIIEKKQPVAFWCNPISGHNTLYWYLQNLGQGPELLIRYENEEAVDDSQLPKDRFSAERLKGVDSTLKIQPAELGDSAVYLCASSLGGAQGTYEQYFGPGTRLTVT.

The gene calls are TRBV5-6 and TRBJ2-6; the D is unclear. V shed 0 bases and J shed 4 bases, with 11 bases lying between them. The CDR3 is 16 residues long. Looked up from germline, CDR1 is SGHDT and CDR2 is YYEEEE. Written as DNA, the CDR3 is TGTGCCAGCAGCTTGGGCTTTCAGGCGGGGGCCAACGTCCTGACTTTC. Translating gives CASSLGFQAGANVLTF.

The J gene is TRBJ2-7, the V gene TRBV3-1 (or the pseudogene TRBV3-2); 9 bases are a match to TRBD1. This CDR3 has 14 residues. J lost 7 bases, V lost 6 bases, and 10 bases had no gene match. In germline, CDR1 is LGHDT, CDR2 YNNKEL (reference sequence). The CDR3 sequence is CASSPGQGFSEQYF. In DNA form, the CDR3 reads TGTGCCAGCAGTCCGGGACAGGGATTCTCTGAGCAGTACTTC.

This chain links TRBV6-2 or TRBV6-3 with TRBJ2-2; 8 bases align to TRBD1. The germline V gene has CDR1 MNHEY and CDR2 SVGEGT. The CDR3 is made up of 15 amino acids. V trimming: 6 bases; J trimming: 1 base; junction bases outside the gene matches: 4. DNA of the CDR3: TGTGCCAGCAGCTCCGGGACAGGGAACACCGGGGAGCTGTTTTTT. Translating gives CASSSGTGNTGELFF.

This clone occurred once. Other DNA sequences in the same sample also yield this CDR3. J is TRBJ2-6 and V is TRBV27; D gene uncertain. The CDR3 is 14 amino acids. Germline V CDR1 and CDR2: MNHEY, SMNVEV (reference sequence). The ends were cut back, 5 bases at V and 0 bases at J, with 5 bases in the middle. CDR3: CASSRDSGANVLTF. DNA of the CDR3: TGTGCCAGCAGTAGAGACTCTGGGGCCAACGTCCTGACTTTC.

The rearrangement links TRBV18 to TRBJ2-1, with 8 positions matching TRBD1. The CDR3 extends over 15 amino acids. CDR1 and CDR2 (germline): KGHSH, LQKENI. V was pared by 3 bases and J by 3 bases, with 4 bases of the junction left unmatched. The CDR3 region is CASSPGQAFYNEQFF. The CDR3 nucleotides read TGTGCCAGCTCACCGGGACAGGCCTTCTACAATGAGCAGTTCTTC.

The genes are TRBV11-2 and TRBJ1-4; possibly TRBD1 for D (6 bases). Germline-derived CDR1 and CDR2 are SGHAT and FQNNGV. The V gene lost 1 base and the J gene lost 5 bases, with 8 bases spanning the gap. The CDR3 extends over 14 amino acids. For the CDR3, the DNA is TGTGCCAGCAGCTTAGGCCAGGGGAATGAAAAACTGTTTTTT. It specifies CASSLGQGNEKLFF.

The gene calls are TRBV6-1 and TRBJ2-7; TRBD2 matches 15 bases. The CDR3 loop spans 18 amino acids. V dropped 3 bases and J dropped 3; count of bases not matched to a gene: 9. Germline CDR1 is MNHNS and CDR2 is SASEGT. For the CDR3, the DNA is TGTGCCAGCAGTGATGGACTAGCGGGAGGGCCGACCTACTACGAGCAGTACTTC. Protein: CASSDGLAGGPTYYEQYF.

The chain has TRBV18 and TRBJ1-4; 7 bases map to TRBD1. Germline values: CDR1 KGHSH, CDR2 LQKENI. Trimming took 4 bases from V and 8 from J; bases not matched to a gene: 7. This CDR3 comprises 14 residues. The CDR3 here is CASSLGQVPEKLFF. CDR3 DNA: TGTGCCAGCTCACTCGGACAGGTCCCCGAAAAACTGTTTTTT.

The CDR3 loop reads CASSYSGTGAYGYTF. CDR3 nucleotide sequence: TGTGCCAGCAGTTACTCCGGGACAGGGGCTTATGGCTACACCTTC. The chain couples TRBV6-5 to TRBJ1-2; 10 bases match TRBD1. The V gene's germline CDR1 is MNHEY and CDR2 SVGAGI. The J segment lost 5 bases and the V segment lost 0 bases, leaving 3 bases of the junction unmatched. The CDR3 length is 15 residues.

The CDR3 sequence is CASSPGTRSETQYF. The CDR3 DNA reads TGCGCCAGCAGCCCCGGGACTCGGTCGGAGACCCAGTACTTC. The chain links TRBV5-1 to TRBJ2-5; D perhaps matches TRBD2 (6 bases). CDR1 is SGHRS, CDR2 YFSETQ, per germline. There are 14 residues in the CDR3. Trimming removed 4 bases from V and 5 bases from J, with 15 bases in between.

The chain joins TRBV6-5 to TRBJ1-6; 8 nucleotides agree with TRBD1. V dropped 9 bases and J dropped 6; count of bases not matched to a gene: 1. CDR3 length: 12 residues. The germline CDR1 and CDR2 sequences are MNHEY and SVGAGI. CDR3 sequence reads: CASGQGNSPLHF. Written as DNA, the CDR3 is TGTGCCAGTGGACAGGGTAATTCACCCCTCCACTTT.

The chain has TRBV7-9 and TRBJ1-1, with D uncertain. The germline V and J ends were trimmed by 2 bases and 0 bases, with 7 bases remaining between them. The CDR3 runs 14 residues. Germline V CDR1 and CDR2: SEHNR, FQNEAQ (reference sequence). This chain's CDR3 is CASSLQHVNTEAFF. In DNA form, the CDR3 reads TGTGCCAGCAGCTTACAACACGTGAACACTGAAGCTTTCTTT. The whole variable domain, remainder taken from reference TRBV7-9 and TRBJ1-1, is DTGVSQNPRHKITKRGQNVTFRCDPISEHNRLYWYRQTLGQGPEFLTYFQNEAQLEKSRLLSDRFSAERPKGSFSTLEIQRTEQGDSAMYLCASSLQHVNTEAFFGQGTRLTVV.

This sequence joins TRBV4-3 and TRBJ2-7; 7 bases line up with TRBD1. The length of the CDR3 is 16 residues. From germline, CDR1 is LGHNA and CDR2 YSLEER. The junction had 9 bases not matched to a gene; V was cut back by 2 bases and J by 2 bases. CDR3 DNA sequence: TGCGCCAGCAGCCAATCGACAGGGTCGTTACCCTACGAGCAGTACTTC. Amino acids: CASSQSTGSLPYEQYF.

The chain joins TRBV6-5 to TRBJ1-4, with 7 nucleotides matching TRBD1. CDR1 MNHEY and CDR2 SVGAGI come from the germline V gene. J lost 0 bases, V lost 10 bases, and 5 bases had no gene match. CDR3 length: 14 amino acids. The CDR3 reads CATRTGPTNEKLFF. The CDR3 DNA sequence: TGTGCCACCCGGACAGGTCCAACTAATGAAAAACTGTTTTTT.

This clone was counted only a few times. The chain is built from TRBV19 and TRBJ1-5, with 8 bases aligning to TRBD1. Germline V lookup: CDR1 LNHDA, CDR2 SQIVND (reference sequence). V was pared by 4 bases and J by 3 bases, with 5 bases of the junction left unmatched. This CDR3 has 15 amino acids. The CDR3 protein is CASSNGQGDNQPQHF. CDR3 coding DNA: TGTGCCAGTAGTAACGGACAGGGCGACAATCAGCCCCAGCATTTT.

This clone appeared a few times. The J gene is TRBJ2-7, the V gene TRBV7-9; D perhaps matches TRBD1 (6 bases). This CDR3 has 15 amino acids. The ends were cut back, 5 bases at V and 1 base at J, with 15 bases in the middle. CDR1 is SEHNR and CDR2 is FQNEAQ in the germline V gene (reference sequence). The DNA for the CDR3 is TGTGCCAGCAGCCGCCACAGGGACCTATCCTACGAGCAGTACTTC. This gives the protein CASSRHRDLSYEQYF.

This clone was counted a single time. The chain combines TRBV30 with TRBJ2-3, with 9 bases identical to TRBD2. CDR1 GTSNPN and CDR2 SVGIG come from the germline V gene (reference sequence). V was pared by 2 bases and J by 7 bases, with 10 bases of the junction left unmatched. The CDR3 extends over 15 amino acids. The CDR3 here is CAWSYPSGTWNTQYF. CDR3 DNA: TGTGCCTGGAGTTACCCTAGCGGGACATGGAATACGCAGTATTTT.

The CDR3 sequence: CASSEARKAGAVDIQYF. CDR3 nucleotide sequence: TGTGCCAGCAGTGAAGCGCGGAAAGCGGGAGCGGTGGACATTCAGTACTTC. The chain joins TRBV2 to TRBJ2-4; 8 bases align to TRBD2. V lost 0 bases, J lost 8 bases, and 12 bases stayed unmatched. Germline V gene data show CDR1 as SNHLY and CDR2 as FYNNEI. The CDR3 runs 17 residues.

This rearrangement joins TRBV11-2 to TRBJ1-1; D possibly corresponds to TRBD1 (6 bases). Trimming cost V 0 bases and J 4 bases, with 12 bases left between them. The CDR3 length is 15 residues. Per germline, CDR1 SGHAT and CDR2 FQNNGV. Here the CDR3 reads CASSLERQVITEAFF. CDR3 coding DNA: TGTGCCAGCAGCTTAGAGAGACAGGTGATCACTGAAGCTTTCTTT.

This chain links TRBV9 with TRBJ1-1; D may be TRBD1 (5 bases). Germline CDR1 reads SGDLS; CDR2 reads YYNGEE. The V end was cut by 0 bases, the J end by 4 bases, with 10 bases between. This CDR3 is 14 amino acids long. The CDR3 region is CASSVGGESTEAFF. The CDR3, as DNA: TGTGCCAGCAGCGTAGGGGGGGAGAGCACTGAAGCTTTCTTT.

This chain links TRBV27 with TRBJ1-2; TRBD1 matches 7 bases. The CDR3 sequence is 13 residues long. CDR1 and CDR2 (germline): MNHEY, SMNVEV (reference sequence). Germline trimming cut 2 bases from V and 8 bases from J; bases unmatched to any gene: 5. The CDR3 nucleotides read TGTGCCAGCAGTTTAAGAGGGGGCAACGGCTACACCTTC. Protein sequence: CASSLRGGNGYTF.

This chain connects TRBV7-9 to TRBJ2-7; the D is unclear. The CDR3 has 13 residues. The V gene lost 1 base and the J gene lost 6 bases, with 10 bases spanning the gap. Germline CDR1 reads SEHNR; CDR2 reads FQNEAQ (reference sequence). In nucleotides, the CDR3 is TGTGCCAGCAGCTTAGAAGGAGTCAGCGAGCAGTACTTC. Its protein is CASSLEGVSEQYF.

This clone was picked up one time. V gene TRBV9 combines with J gene TRBJ2-7, with TRBD1 identical over 8 bases. The CDR3 totals 13 residues. Germline values: CDR1 SGDLS, CDR2 YYNGEE. J lost 5 bases, V lost 3 bases, and 4 bases had no gene match. The CDR3: CASSGDRGHEQYF. CDR3 coding DNA: TGTGCCAGCAGCGGAGACAGGGGCCACGAGCAGTACTTC. Full variable domain (remainder filled in from reference TRBV9 and TRBJ2-7): DSGVTQTPKHLITATGQRVTLRCSPRSGDLSVYWYQQSLDQGLQFLIQYYNGEERAKGNILERFSAQQFPDLHSELNLSSLELGDSALYFCASSGDRGHEQYFGPGTRLTVT.

The gene calls are TRBV29-1 and TRBJ1-2; possible D gene TRBD1, 6 bases. The CDR3 spans 14 residues. Between the trimmed V and J ends, which lost 6 bases and 9 bases, there was a span of 23 bases. Germline-derived CDR1 and CDR2 are SQVTM and ANQGSEA. The CDR3 is CSVARVDSLLRYTF. The DNA of the CDR3 is TGCAGCGTCGCAAGGGTGGACAGTCTCCTTCGCTACACCTTC.

The gene calls are TRBV18 and TRBJ2-2; TRBD1 matches at 7 bases. The CDR3 has 12 residues. Germline V gene data show CDR1 as KGHSH and CDR2 as LQKENI. J was trimmed by 5 bases and V by 11 bases; bases with no gene match: 5. The CDR3 region has the DNA TGTGCCGGCCAGGGGGAGACCGGGGAGCTGTTTTTT. Translating gives CAGQGETGELFF. Based on the CDR3 plus reference TRBV18 and TRBJ2-2, the full variable domain is NAGVMQNPRHLVRRRGQEARLRCSPMKGHSHVYWYRQLPEEGLKFMVYLQKENIIDESGMPKERFSAEFPKEGPSILRIQQVVRGDSAAYFCAGQGETGELFFGEGSRLTVL.